This T cell receptor beta chain is from a study of T-cell memory formation after mild COVID-19. About the research overall: TCR clusters were largely donor specific.

TCRdb reprocessed the 5' RACE reads with MiXCR, giving one entry per CDR3 protein. Of 110,000 to 150,000 distinct CDR3 sequences detected, more than 13% appear once; the ten largest clones hold around 28%. Trimming shortened V by 5 bases and J by 1 base, and 8 bases separated the two germline ends. This CDR3 region has 13 residues. From germline, CDR1 is SEHNR and CDR2 FQNEAQ (reference sequence). About this clonotype itself: No antigen is known for it.

Whole-study results and caveats: The second-wave clones peaking on day 37 were not confirmed as SARS-CoV-2-specific.

Material for sequencing was PBMCs or a T cell subset sorted from them (not recorded which). The clonotype originates from an adult woman who had mild COVID-19 (a few samples of this study predate the infection). Cell type and time point are not known. The chain has TRBV7-9 and TRBJ1-1; no clear D. The CDR3 here is CASSQPGNTEAFF. In DNA, the CDR3 is TGTGCCAGCAGCCAGCCCGGGAACACTGAAGCTTTCTTT.